This T cell receptor (beta chain) stems from a study of T cell clonality in common variable immunodeficiency. Study observations and caveats: Fewer deletions and N-nucleotide insertions were reportedly seen in common variable immunodeficiency TCR beta sequences. Fewer TCRbeta clones were shared among CVID subjects than controls.

Sequenced by immunoSEQ multiplex PCR; TCRdb stores in-frame clones only, minus some. This repertoire lists fewer than 30,000 clones without singletons; less than 35% sits in the top ten. V shed 4 bases, J shed 6 bases, and the junction held 16 bases outside the gene matches. Germline CDR1 LGHNA, CDR2 YNFKEQ. The CDR3 loop spans 18 amino acids. This clone was seen repeatedly, ten times or more. Its antigen is undetermined. From the germline J gene comes the end of the CDR3, since the read stops 3 residues before it. This sequence originates from a human donor with common variable immunodeficiency. Material: peripheral blood mononuclear cells. The chain uses TRBV4-2 and TRBJ2-2, with 8 bases lining up with TRBD2. The CDR3 sequence: CASSPHVERGRPSGELFF. CDR3 DNA (partial): TGTGCCAGCAGCCCACATGTTGAGCGGGGGAGGCCGTCCGGGGAG.